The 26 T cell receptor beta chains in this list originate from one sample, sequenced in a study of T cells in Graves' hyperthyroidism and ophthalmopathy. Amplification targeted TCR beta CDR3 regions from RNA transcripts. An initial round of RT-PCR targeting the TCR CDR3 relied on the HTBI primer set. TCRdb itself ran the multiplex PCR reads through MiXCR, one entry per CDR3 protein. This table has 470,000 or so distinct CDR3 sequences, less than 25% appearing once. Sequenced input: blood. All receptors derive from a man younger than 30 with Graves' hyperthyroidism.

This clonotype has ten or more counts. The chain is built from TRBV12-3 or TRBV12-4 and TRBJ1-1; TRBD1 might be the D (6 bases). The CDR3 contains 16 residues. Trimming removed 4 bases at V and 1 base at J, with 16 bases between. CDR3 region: CASSSFFGGGNTEAFF. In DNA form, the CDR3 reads TGTGCCAGCAGTTCCTTTTTCGGAGGGGGGAACACTGAAGCTTTCTTT.

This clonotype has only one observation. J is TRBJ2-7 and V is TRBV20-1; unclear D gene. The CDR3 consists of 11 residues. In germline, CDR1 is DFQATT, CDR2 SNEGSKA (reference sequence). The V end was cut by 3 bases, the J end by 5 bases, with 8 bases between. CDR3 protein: CSARGRNEQYF. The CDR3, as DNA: TGCAGTGCTAGGGGCCGTAACGAGCAGTACTTC.

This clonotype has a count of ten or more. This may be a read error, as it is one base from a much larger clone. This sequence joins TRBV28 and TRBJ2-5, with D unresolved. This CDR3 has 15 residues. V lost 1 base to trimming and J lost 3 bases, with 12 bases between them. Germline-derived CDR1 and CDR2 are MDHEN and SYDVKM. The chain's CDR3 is CASSLSIQFEETQYF. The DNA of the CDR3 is TGTGCCAGCAGTTTATCCATACAGTTCGAAGAGACCCAGTACTTC.

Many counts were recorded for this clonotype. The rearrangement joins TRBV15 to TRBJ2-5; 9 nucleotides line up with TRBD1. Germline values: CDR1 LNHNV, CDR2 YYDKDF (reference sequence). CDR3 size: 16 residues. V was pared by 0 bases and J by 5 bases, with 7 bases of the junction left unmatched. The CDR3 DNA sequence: TGTGCCACCAGCAGAGATGCCGGGACAGGGAGGGAGACCCAGTACTTC. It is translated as CATSRDAGTGRETQYF.

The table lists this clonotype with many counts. The CDR3 here is CASFRTSGGPPETQYF. The CDR3 region has the DNA TGCGCCAGCTTTAGGACTAGCGGGGGCCCTCCGGAGACCCAGTACTTC. The chain joins TRBV5-1 to TRBJ2-5, with 13 bases identical to TRBD2. J gave up 5 bases and V 7 bases, and 11 bases lay outside the gene matches. CDR1 and CDR2 from the germline V gene are SGHRS and YFSETQ. The CDR3 contains 16 residues.

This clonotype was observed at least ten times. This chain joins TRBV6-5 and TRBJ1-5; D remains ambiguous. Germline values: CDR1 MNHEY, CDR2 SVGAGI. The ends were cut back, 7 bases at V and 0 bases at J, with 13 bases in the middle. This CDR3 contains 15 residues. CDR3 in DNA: TGTGCCAGCAAAACGATGAGGATTAGCAATCAGCCCCAGCATTTT. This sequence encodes CASKTMRISNQPQHF.

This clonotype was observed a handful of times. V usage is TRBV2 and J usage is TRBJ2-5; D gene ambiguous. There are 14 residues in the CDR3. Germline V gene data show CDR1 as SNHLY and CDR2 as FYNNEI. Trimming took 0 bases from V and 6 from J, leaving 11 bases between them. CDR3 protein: CASSEAGRYQTQYF. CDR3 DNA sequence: TGTGCCAGCAGTGAAGCTGGCCGTTATCAGACCCAGTACTTC.

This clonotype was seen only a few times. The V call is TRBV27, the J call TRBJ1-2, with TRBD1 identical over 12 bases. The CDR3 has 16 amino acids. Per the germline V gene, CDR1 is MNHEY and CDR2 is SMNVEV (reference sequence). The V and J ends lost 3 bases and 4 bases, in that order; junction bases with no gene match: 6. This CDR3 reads CASSFDRDRGLYGYTF. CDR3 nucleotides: TGTGCCAGCAGTTTTGACCGGGACAGGGGGCTCTATGGCTACACCTTC.

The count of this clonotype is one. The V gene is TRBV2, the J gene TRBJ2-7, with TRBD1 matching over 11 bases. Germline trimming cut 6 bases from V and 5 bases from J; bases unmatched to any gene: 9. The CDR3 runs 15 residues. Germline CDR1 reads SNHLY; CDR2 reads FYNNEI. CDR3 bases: TGTGCCAGCAGCCGTCGGACAGGGGGCGGCGACGAGCAGTACTTC. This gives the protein CASSRRTGGGDEQYF.

CDR3 bases: TGCGCCAGCAGTGAGTTGGCTCTTAGCTCCTACGAGCAGTACTTC. Amino acids: CASSELALSSYEQYF. This chain links TRBV10-2 with TRBJ2-7; no clear D. This CDR3 comprises 15 residues. Germline loops: CDR1 WSHSY, CDR2 SAAADI. V lost 1 base, J lost 0 bases, and 10 bases lay in between.

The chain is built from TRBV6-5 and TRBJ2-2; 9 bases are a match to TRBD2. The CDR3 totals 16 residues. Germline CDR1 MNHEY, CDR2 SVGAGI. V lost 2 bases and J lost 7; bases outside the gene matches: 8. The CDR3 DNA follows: TGTGCCAGCAGTTACACAATATCAGCGGGAGGCGGGGAGCTGTTTTTT. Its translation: CASSYTISAGGGELFF.

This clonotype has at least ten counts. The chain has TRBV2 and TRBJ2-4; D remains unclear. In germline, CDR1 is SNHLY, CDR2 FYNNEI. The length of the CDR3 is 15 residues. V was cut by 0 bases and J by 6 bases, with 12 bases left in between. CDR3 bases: TGTGCCAGCAGTGAAGCCTCACGCGGAACAAACATTCAGTACTTC. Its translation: CASSEASRGTNIQYF.

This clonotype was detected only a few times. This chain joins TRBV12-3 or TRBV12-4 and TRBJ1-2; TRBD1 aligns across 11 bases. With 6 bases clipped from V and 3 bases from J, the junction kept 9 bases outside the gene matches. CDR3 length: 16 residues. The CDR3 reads CASSRTGQGEHYGYTF. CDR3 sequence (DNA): TGTGCCAGCAGCAGGACGGGACAGGGGGAACACTATGGCTACACCTTC.

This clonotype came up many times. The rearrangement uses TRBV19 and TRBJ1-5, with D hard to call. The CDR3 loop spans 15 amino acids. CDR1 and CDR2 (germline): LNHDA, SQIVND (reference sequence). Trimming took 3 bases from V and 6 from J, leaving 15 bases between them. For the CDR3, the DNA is TGTGCCAGTAGTATTCCTCTCGCGGATCCTCAGCCCCAGCATTTT. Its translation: CASSIPLADPQPQHF.

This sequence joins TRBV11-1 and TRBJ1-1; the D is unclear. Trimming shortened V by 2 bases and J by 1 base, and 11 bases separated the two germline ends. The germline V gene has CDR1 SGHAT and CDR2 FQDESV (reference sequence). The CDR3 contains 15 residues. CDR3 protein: CASSLPRGRNTEAFF. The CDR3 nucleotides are TGTGCCAGCAGCTTACCCCGAGGGCGGAACACTGAAGCTTTCTTT.

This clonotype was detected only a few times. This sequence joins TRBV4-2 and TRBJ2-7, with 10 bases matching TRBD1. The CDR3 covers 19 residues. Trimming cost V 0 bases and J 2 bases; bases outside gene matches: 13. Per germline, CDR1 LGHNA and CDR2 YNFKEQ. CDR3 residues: CASSQETGGSPPPPYEQYF. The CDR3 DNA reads TGTGCCAGCAGCCAAGAGACAGGGGGCTCACCCCCCCCTCCCTACGAGCAGTACTTC.

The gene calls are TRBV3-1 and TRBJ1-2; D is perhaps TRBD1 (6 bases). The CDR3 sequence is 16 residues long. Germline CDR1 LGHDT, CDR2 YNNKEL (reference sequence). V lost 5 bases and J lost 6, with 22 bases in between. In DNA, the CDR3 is TGTGCCAGCAGCAGCTCCCTATGGGGGGGCGCGAATGGCTACACCTTC. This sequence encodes CASSSSLWGGANGYTF.

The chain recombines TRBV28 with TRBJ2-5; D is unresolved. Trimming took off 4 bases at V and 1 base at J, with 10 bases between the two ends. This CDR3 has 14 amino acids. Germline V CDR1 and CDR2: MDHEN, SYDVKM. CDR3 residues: CASSSVKGQETQYF. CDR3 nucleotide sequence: TGTGCCAGCAGTTCCGTGAAAGGCCAAGAGACCCAGTACTTC. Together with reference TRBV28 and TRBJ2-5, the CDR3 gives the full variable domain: DVKVTQSSRYLVKRTGEKVFLECVQDMDHENMFWYRQDPGLGLRLIYFSYDVKMKEKGDIPEGYSVSREKKERFSLILESASTNQTSMYLCASSSVKGQETQYFGPGTRLLVL.

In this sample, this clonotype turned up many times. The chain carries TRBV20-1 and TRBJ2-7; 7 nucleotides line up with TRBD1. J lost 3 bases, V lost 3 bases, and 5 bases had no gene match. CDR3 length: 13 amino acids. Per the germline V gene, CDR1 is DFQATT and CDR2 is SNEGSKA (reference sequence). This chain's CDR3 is CSARTGRDYEQYF. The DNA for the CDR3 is TGCAGTGCTAGGACAGGGAGAGACTACGAGCAGTACTTC.

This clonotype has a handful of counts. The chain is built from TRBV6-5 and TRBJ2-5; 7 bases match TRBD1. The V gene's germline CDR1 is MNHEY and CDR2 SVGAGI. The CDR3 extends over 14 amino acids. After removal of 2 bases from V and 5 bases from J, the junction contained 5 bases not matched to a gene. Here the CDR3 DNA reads TGTGCCAGCAGTTACCTGGACAGGTTGGAGACCCAGTACTTC. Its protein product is CASSYLDRLETQYF.

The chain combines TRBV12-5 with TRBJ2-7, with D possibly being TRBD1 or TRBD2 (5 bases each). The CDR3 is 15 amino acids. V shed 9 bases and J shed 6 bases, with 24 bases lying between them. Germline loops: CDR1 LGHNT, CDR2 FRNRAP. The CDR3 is CASQDPGPLLGEQYF. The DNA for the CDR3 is TGTGCTAGCCAGGACCCGGGGCCCCTCCTCGGCGAGCAGTACTTC.

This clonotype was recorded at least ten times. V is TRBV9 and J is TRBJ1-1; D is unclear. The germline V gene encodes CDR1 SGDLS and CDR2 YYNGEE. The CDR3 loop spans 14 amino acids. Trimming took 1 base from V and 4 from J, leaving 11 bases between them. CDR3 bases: TGTGCCAGCAGCGTAATGCCCGGAAGCACTGAAGCTTTCTTT. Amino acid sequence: CASSVMPGSTEAFF.

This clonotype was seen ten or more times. In DNA form, the CDR3 reads TGCAGTGCGCAACGTGGGAACCAAGAGACCCAGTACTTC. Protein product: CSAQRGNQETQYF. This chain uses TRBV20-1 with TRBJ2-5; D is undetermined. Trimming took off 6 bases at V and 0 bases at J, with 11 bases between the two ends. The germline gives CDR1 DFQATT, CDR2 SNEGSKA (reference sequence). CDR3 length equals 13 residues.

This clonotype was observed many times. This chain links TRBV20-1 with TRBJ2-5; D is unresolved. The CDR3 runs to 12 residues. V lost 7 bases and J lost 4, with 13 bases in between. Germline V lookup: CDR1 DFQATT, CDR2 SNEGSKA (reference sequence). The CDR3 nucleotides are TGCAGTGGCGGCCAGGCCCGAGAGACCCAGTACTTC. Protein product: CSGGQARETQYF.

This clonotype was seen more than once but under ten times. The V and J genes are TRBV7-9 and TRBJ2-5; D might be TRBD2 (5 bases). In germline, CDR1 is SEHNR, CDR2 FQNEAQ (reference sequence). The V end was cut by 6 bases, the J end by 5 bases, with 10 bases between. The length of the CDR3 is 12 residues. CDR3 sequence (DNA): TGTGCCAGCAGTCCGGGATCGGAGACCCAGTACTTC. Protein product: CASSPGSETQYF.

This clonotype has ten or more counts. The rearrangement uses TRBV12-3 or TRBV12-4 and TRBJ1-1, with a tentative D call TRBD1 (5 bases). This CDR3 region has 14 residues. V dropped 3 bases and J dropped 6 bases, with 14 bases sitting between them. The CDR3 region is CASSFGVWGAEAFF. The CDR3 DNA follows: TGTGCCAGCAGTTTTGGAGTCTGGGGGGCTGAAGCTTTCTTT.